What follows are 14 T cell receptor beta chains derived from one specimen sequenced in a study of blood T cell repertoires in COVID-19. Some clones are missing from TCRdb's copy, which holds only in-frame ones; the method was immunoSEQ multiplex PCR. The sample includes 250,000 to 300,000 clones, about nine tenths of them seen just once. The sequencing sample was made of peripheral blood. These receptor sequences come from a woman in her forties or fifties who had recovered from COVID-19.

The gene calls are TRBV11-2 and TRBJ1-1, with D uncertain. In germline, CDR1 is SGHAT, CDR2 FQNNGV. V shed 5 bases and J shed 1 base, with 8 bases lying between them. The CDR3 spans 13 residues. The CDR3 DNA follows: TGTGCCAGCAGCCTAAAAAGGAACACTGAAGCTTTCTTT. Protein sequence: CASSLKRNTEAFF.

The rearrangement links TRBV10-3 to TRBJ1-2; 9 nucleotides align to TRBD1. Trimming cost V 6 bases and J 6 bases; bases outside gene matches: 5. From germline, CDR1 is ENHRY and CDR2 SYGVKD. The CDR3 has 13 residues. The CDR3 bases are TGTGCCATCAGCGCGGGACAGGGTGATGGCTACACCTTC. Protein: CAISAGQGDGYTF.

This clone has a handful of counts. The rearrangement uses TRBV3-1 (or the pseudogene TRBV3-2) and TRBJ2-2, with a weak D call TRBD2 (6 bases). CDR1 is LGHDT and CDR2 is YNNKEL in the germline V gene (reference sequence). There are 16 residues in the CDR3. Trimming pared 1 base from V and 1 base from J, leaving 10 bases between. The CDR3 spells CASSQVRGWNTGELFF. The CDR3 DNA reads TGTGCCAGCAGCCAAGTACGGGGGTGGAACACCGGGGAGCTGTTTTTT.

This chain connects TRBV7-9 to TRBJ2-1, with 10 bases aligning to TRBD1. From germline, CDR1 is SEHNR and CDR2 FQNEAQ (reference sequence). The trim removed 4 bases at V and 7 bases at J, leaving 7 bases unmatched. This CDR3 contains 15 residues. The DNA for the CDR3 is TGTGCCAGCAGCTCCGGACAGGGGGGTTGGAATGAGCAGTTCTTC. Amino acid sequence: CASSSGQGGWNEQFF.

The V and J genes are TRBV15 and TRBJ2-4; no clear D. Trimming took 5 bases from V and 3 from J, leaving 14 bases between them. Per the germline V gene, CDR1 is LNHNV and CDR2 is YYDKDF (reference sequence). The CDR3 consists of 15 residues. The CDR3: CATSPLGLLKNIQYF. CDR3 sequence (DNA): TGTGCCACCAGCCCCCTAGGTCTGCTCAAAAACATTCAGTACTTC.

This clone was picked up a small number of times. The CDR3 DNA reads TGTGCCAGTAGACTAGCGGGAGGGCGGAGTGAGCAGTTCTTC. It encodes CASRLAGGRSEQFF. The V call is TRBV19, the J call TRBJ2-1, with 13 bases lining up with TRBD2. Germline loops: CDR1 LNHDA, CDR2 SQIVND (reference sequence). This CDR3 is 14 amino acids long. Trimming took 6 bases from V and 9 from J; bases not matched to a gene: 5.

The J gene is TRBJ1-2, the V gene TRBV9; D is uncertain. This CDR3 contains 13 residues. Deletions cut 4 bases from V and 4 bases from J, with 11 bases between. The germline V gene encodes CDR1 SGDLS and CDR2 YYNGEE. CDR3 in amino acids: CASSLAGVYGYTF. The CDR3 DNA reads as TGTGCCAGCAGCCTTGCCGGGGTCTATGGCTACACCTTC. Variable domain in full (rest from reference TRBV9 and TRBJ1-2): DSGVTQTPKHLITATGQRVTLRCSPRSGDLSVYWYQQSLDQGLQFLIQYYNGEERAKGNILERFSAQQFPDLHSELNLSSLELGDSALYFCASSLAGVYGYTFGSGTRLTVV.

The chain links TRBV4-3 to TRBJ1-4, with D perhaps matching TRBD1 (6 bases). Trimming took 1 base from V and 8 from J, leaving 20 bases between them. Germline lookup yields CDR1 LGHNA and CDR2 YSLEER. There are 17 residues in the CDR3. The CDR3 DNA reads as TGCGCCAGCAGCCAAGGCAAAGGGGGGGGAAGGAGAGAAAAACTGTTTTTT. Translated: CASSQGKGGGRREKLFF.

The chain joins TRBV4-3 to TRBJ2-5; TRBD2 aligns across 13 bases. V trimming: 8 bases; J trimming: 4 bases; junction bases outside the gene matches: 4. CDR1 and CDR2 from the germline V gene are LGHNA and YSLEER. This CDR3 is 14 amino acids long. This CDR3 is CASGLAGDVETQYF. CDR3 DNA: TGCGCCAGCGGACTAGCGGGGGATGTAGAGACCCAGTACTTC.

The chain's CDR3 is CASSQRTGSNQPQHF. The CDR3, as DNA: TGTGCCAGCTCACAGCGGACAGGGTCAAATCAGCCCCAGCATTTT. The chain has TRBV18 and TRBJ1-5; TRBD1 matches 8 bases. Losses at the gene ends were 4 bases for V and 4 bases for J; bases not matched to a gene: 6. CDR1 and CDR2 from the germline V gene are KGHSH and LQKENI. CDR3 length equals 15 residues.

In this sample, this clone turned up once. The rearrangement uses TRBV30 and TRBJ2-7; D remains ambiguous. CDR3 length: 13 residues. Looked up from germline, CDR1 is GTSNPN and CDR2 is SVGIG (reference sequence). V was cut by 7 bases and J by 4 bases, with 17 bases left in between. The DNA of the CDR3 is TGTGCCTCCCTGTCGGTAGCTGGGTACGAGCAGTACTTC. As protein: CASLSVAGYEQYF.

The J gene is TRBJ1-4, the V gene TRBV6-1, with no clear D. The CDR3 is 15 residues long. Trimming took off 5 bases at V and 8 bases at J, with 18 bases between the two ends. Per germline, CDR1 MNHNS and CDR2 SASEGT. CDR3: CASSSPGSRGEKLFF. The CDR3 coding sequence is TGTGCCAGCAGTTCGCCGGGTAGTCGCGGCGAAAAACTGTTTTTT.

The chain carries TRBV2 and TRBJ2-7; TRBD2 aligns across 14 bases. Unmatched junction bases numbered 5, after V lost 5 bases and J lost 2 bases. The CDR3 runs 16 residues. The V gene's germline CDR1 is SNHLY and CDR2 FYNNEI. The CDR3, as DNA: TGTGCCAGCAGTCCTGGACTAGCGGGGGGAACCTACGAGCAGTACTTC. Translating gives CASSPGLAGGTYEQYF.

The chain carries TRBV6-2 or TRBV6-3 and TRBJ1-5, with 11 nucleotides matching TRBD1. The germline V gene encodes CDR1 MNHEY and CDR2 SVGEGT. J gave up 1 base and V 4 bases, and 9 bases lay outside the gene matches. There are 18 residues in the CDR3. CDR3 coding DNA: TGTGCCAGCAGTTTGGACAGGGGGCTTTCTTCGAGCAATCAGCCCCAGCATTTT. Translated: CASSLDRGLSSSNQPQHF.